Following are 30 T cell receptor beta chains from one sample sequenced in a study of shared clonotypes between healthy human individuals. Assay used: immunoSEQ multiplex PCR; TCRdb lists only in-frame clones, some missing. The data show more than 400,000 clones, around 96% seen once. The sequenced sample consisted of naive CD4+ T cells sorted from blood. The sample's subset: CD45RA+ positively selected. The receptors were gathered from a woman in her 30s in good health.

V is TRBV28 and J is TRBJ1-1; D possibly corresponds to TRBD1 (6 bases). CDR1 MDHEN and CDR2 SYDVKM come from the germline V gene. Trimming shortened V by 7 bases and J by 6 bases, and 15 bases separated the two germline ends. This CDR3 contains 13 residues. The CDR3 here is CASILDRRAEAFF. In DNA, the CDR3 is TGTGCCAGCATTCTGGACAGACGGGCTGAAGCTTTCTTT. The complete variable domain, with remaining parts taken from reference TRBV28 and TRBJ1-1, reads DVKVTQSSRYLVKRTGEKVFLECVQDMDHENMFWYRQDPGLGLRLIYFSYDVKMKEKGDIPEGYSVSREKKERFSLILESASTNQTSMYLCASILDRRAEAFFGQGTRLTVV.

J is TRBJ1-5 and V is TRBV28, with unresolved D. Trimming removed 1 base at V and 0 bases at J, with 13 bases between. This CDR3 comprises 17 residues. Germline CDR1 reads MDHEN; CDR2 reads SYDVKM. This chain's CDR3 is CASSLFGVGFSNQPQHF. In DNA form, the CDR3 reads TGTGCCAGCAGTTTATTTGGGGTAGGGTTTAGCAATCAGCCCCAGCATTTT.

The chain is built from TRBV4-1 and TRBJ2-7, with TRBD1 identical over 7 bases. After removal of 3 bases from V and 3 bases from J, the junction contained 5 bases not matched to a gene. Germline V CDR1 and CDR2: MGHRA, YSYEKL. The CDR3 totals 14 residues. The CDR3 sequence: CASSQTGLNYEQYF. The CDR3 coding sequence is TGCGCCAGCAGCCAGACAGGGCTTAACTACGAGCAGTACTTC.

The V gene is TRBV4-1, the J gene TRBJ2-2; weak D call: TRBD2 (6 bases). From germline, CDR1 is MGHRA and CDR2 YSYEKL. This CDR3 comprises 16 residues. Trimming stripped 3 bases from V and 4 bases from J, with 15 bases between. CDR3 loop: CASSQGGARVTGELFF. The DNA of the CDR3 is TGCGCCAGCAGCCAGGGCGGGGCGCGAGTCACCGGGGAGCTGTTTTTT.

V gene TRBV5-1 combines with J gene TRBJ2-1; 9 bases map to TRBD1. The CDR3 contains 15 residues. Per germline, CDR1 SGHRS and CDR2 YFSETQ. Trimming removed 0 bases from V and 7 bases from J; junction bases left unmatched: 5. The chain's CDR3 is CASSLAGTGRNEQFF. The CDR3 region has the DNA TGCGCCAGCAGCTTGGCGGGGACAGGGAGGAATGAGCAGTTCTTC. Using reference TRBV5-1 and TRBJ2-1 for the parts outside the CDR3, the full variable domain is KAGVTQTPRYLIKTRGQQVTLSCSPISGHRSVSWYQQTPGQGLQFLFEYFSETQRNKGNFPGRFSGRQFSNSRSEMNVSTLELGDSALYLCASSLAGTGRNEQFFGPGTRLTVL.

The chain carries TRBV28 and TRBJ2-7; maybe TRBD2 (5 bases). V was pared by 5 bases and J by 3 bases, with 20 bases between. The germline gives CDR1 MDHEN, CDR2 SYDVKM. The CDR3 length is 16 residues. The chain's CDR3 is CASSPPGELVLYEQYF. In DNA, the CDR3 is TGTGCCAGCAGTCCTCCCGGGGAGTTAGTACTCTACGAGCAGTACTTC.

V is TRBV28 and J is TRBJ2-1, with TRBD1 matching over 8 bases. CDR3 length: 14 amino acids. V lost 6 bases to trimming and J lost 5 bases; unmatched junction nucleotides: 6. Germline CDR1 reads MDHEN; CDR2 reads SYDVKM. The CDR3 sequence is CASSPSDRDNEQFF. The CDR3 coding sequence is TGTGCCAGCAGCCCCTCGGACAGGGACAATGAGCAGTTCTTC.

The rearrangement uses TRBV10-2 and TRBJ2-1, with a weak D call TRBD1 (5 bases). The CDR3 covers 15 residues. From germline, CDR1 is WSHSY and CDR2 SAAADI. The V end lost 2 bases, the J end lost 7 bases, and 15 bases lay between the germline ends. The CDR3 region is CASSEGAILGNEQFF. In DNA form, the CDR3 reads TGCGCCAGCAGTGAGGGGGCCATTCTCGGGAATGAGCAGTTCTTC.

CDR3 nucleotides: TGTGCCAGCAGATCCGCCCCACTAAACACCGGGGAGCTGTTTTTT. Translation: CASRSAPLNTGELFF. This sequence joins TRBV5-4 and TRBJ2-2; D remains ambiguous. The CDR3 is 15 residues long. Germline CDR1 SGHNT, CDR2 YYREEE (reference sequence). V was cut by 5 bases and J by 2 bases, with 13 bases left in between.

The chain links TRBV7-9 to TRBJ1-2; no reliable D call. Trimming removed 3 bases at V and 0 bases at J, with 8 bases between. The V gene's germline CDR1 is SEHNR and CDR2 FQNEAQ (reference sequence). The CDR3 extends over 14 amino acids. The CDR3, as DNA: TGTGCCAGCAGCTTGAACAGCGCTAACTATGGCTACACCTTC. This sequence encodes CASSLNSANYGYTF. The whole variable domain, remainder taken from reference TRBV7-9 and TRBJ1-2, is DTGVSQNPRHKITKRGQNVTFRCDPISEHNRLYWYRQTLGQGPEFLTYFQNEAQLEKSRLLSDRFSAERPKGSFSTLEIQRTEQGDSAMYLCASSLNSANYGYTFGSGTRLTVV.

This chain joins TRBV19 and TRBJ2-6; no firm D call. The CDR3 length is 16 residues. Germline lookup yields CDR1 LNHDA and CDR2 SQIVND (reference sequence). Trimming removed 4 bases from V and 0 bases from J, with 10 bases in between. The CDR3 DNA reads TGTGCCAGTAGTACCAAACTCCTCTCTGGGGCCAACGTCCTGACTTTC. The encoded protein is CASSTKLLSGANVLTF.

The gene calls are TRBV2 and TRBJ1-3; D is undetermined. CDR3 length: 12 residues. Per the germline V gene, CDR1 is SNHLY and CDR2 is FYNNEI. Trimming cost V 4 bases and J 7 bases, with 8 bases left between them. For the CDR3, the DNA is TGTGCCAGCAGTGTATTGCAGAACACCATATATTTT. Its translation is CASSVLQNTIYF.

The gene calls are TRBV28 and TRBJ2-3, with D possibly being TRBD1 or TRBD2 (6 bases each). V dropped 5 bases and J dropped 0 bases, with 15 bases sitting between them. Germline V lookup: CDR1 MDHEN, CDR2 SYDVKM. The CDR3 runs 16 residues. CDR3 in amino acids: CASSAPRGQSTDTQYF. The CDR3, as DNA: TGTGCCAGCAGTGCCCCCCGGGGGCAAAGCACAGATACGCAGTATTTT.

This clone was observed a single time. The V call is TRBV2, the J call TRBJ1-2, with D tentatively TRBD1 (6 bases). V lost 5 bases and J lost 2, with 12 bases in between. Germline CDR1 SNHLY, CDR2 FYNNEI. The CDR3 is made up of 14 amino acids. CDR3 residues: CASSMTGVNYGYTF. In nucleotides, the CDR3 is TGTGCCAGCAGTATGACAGGAGTCAACTATGGCTACACCTTC.

Written as DNA, the CDR3 is TGTGCAAGTCGCTTAGTGACTAGCGGGAAGGACAATGAGCAGTTCTTC. It codes for CASRLVTSGKDNEQFF. The chain is built from TRBV12-2 and TRBJ2-1; the D segment call TRBD2 is taken from the table without a DNA check. TRBV12-2 is a listed pseudogene. The CDR3 runs to 16 residues.

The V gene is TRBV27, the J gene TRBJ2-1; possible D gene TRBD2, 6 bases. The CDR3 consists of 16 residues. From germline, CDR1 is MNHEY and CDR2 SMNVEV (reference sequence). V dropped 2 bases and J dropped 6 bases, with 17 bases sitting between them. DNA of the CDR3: TGTGCCAGCAGTTTACTTCGCGGGGTAGGGTTCAATGAGCAGTTCTTC. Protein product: CASSLLRGVGFNEQFF.

The CDR3 is CASSADSRGEQYF. The DNA of the CDR3 is TGTGCCAGCAGTGCGGACAGCCGTGGAGAGCAGTACTTC. The J gene is TRBJ2-7, the V gene TRBV2, with a possible D match to TRBD1 (6 bases). V lost 4 bases to trimming and J lost 7 bases, with 14 bases between them. This CDR3 has 13 amino acids. From germline, CDR1 is SNHLY and CDR2 FYNNEI.

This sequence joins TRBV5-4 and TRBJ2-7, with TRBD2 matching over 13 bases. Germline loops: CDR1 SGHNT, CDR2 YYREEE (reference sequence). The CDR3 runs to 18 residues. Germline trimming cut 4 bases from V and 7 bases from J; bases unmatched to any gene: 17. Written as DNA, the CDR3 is TGTGCCAGCAGCCGGAGGACGCGAACTAGCGGGGGGGTTTATGAGCAGTACTTC. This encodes CASSRRTRTSGGVYEQYF.

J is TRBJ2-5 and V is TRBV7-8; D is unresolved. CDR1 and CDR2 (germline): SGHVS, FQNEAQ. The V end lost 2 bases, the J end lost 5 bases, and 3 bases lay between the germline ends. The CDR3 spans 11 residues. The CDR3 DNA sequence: TGTGCCAGCAGCTTATATGAGACCCAGTACTTC. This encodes CASSLYETQYF.

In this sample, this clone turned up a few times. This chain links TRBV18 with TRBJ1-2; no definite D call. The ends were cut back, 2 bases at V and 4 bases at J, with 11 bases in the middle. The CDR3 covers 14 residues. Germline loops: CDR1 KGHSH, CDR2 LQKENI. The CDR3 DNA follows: TGTGCCAGCTCACCATCTGCGGATCCCTATGGCTACACCTTC. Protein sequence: CASSPSADPYGYTF.

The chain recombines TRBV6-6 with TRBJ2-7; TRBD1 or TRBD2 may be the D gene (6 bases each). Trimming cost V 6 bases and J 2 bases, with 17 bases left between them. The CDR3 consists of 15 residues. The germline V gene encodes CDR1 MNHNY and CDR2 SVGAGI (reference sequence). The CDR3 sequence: CASRIQGSGAYEQYF. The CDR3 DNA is TGTGCCAGCAGAATACAGGGCTCGGGGGCCTACGAGCAGTACTTC.

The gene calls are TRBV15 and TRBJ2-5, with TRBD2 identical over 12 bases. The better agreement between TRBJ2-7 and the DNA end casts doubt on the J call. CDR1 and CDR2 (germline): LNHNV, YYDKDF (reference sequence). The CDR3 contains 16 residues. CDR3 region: CATSRELAGGRDEQYF. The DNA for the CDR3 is TGTGCCACCAGCAGAGAACTAGCGGGAGGTAGGGACGAGCAGTACTTC.

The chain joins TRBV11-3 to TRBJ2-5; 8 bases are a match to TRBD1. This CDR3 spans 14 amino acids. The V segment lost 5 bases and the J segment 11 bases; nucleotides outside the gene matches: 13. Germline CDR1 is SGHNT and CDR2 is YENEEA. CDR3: CASSPGQGTGEQYF. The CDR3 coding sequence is TGTGCCAGCAGCCCCGGACAGGGAACGGGGGAGCAGTACTTC.

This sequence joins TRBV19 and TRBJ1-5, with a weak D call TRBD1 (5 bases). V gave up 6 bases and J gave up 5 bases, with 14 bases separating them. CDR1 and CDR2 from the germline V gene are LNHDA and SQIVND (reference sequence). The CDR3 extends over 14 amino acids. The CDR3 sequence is CASSPYGGYQPQHF. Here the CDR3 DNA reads TGTGCCAGTAGCCCCTATGGGGGGTATCAGCCCCAGCATTTT.

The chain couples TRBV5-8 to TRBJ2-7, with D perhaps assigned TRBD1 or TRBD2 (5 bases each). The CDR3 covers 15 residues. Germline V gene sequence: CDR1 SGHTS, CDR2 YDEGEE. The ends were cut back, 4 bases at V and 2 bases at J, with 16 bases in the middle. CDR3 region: CASSQYRDGPYEQYF. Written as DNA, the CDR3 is TGTGCCAGCAGCCAATATCGGGACGGCCCCTACGAGCAGTACTTC.

The CDR3 sequence: CASSPREIDLEQYF. CDR3 nucleotide sequence: TGTGCCAGCAGCCCCAGGGAGATCGACCTCGAGCAGTACTTC. V is TRBV6-6 and J is TRBJ2-7; D possibly uses TRBD1 or TRBD2 (5 bases each). The germline V gene encodes CDR1 MNHNY and CDR2 SVGAGI (reference sequence). Trimming removed 6 bases from V and 6 bases from J, with 18 bases in between. This CDR3 has 14 amino acids.

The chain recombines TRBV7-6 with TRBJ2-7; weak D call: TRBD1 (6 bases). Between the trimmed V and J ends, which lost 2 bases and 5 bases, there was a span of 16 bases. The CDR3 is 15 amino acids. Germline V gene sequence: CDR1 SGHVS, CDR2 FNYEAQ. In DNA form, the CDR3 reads TGTGCCAGCAGCTTATTGACAGGATTCGGACACGAGCAGTACTTC. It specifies CASSLLTGFGHEQYF.

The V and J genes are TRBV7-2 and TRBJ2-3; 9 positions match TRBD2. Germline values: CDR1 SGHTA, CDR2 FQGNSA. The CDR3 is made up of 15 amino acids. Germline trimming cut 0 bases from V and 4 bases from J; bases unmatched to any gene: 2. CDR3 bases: TGTGCCAGCAGCTTAGCTAGCGGGAGCTCAGATACGCAGTATTTT. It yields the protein CASSLASGSSDTQYF.

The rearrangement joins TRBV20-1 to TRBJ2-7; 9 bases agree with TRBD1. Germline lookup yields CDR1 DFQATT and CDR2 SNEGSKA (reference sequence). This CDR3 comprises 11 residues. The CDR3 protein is CSASKGQGVFV. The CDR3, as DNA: TGCAGTGCTAGCAAGGGACAGGGTGTGTTCGTC.

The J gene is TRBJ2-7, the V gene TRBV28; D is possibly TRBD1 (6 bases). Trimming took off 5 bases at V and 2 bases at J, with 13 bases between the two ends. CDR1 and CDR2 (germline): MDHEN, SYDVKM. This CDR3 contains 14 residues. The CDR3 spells CASSTRQDPYEQYF. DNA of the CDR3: TGTGCCAGCAGTACCCGACAGGATCCCTACGAGCAGTACTTC.